The source of this T cell receptor (beta chain) is a study of T cell repertoires in aging, cancer and after chemotherapy. The ends were cut back, 6 bases at V and 1 base at J, with 16 bases in the middle. The CDR3 has 16 residues. The germline CDR1 and CDR2 sequences are MNHEY and SMNVEV (reference sequence). TCR beta rearrangements were amplified from peripheral blood genomic DNA. TRB rearrangements spanning V, D and J were amplified using mixed TRB-A/B primers. A single record per CDR3 protein comes from TCRdb applying MiXCR to the multiplex PCR reads. The sample lists around 13,000 distinct CDR3 sequences, 25% to 35% seen once, with more than 9% in the top ten. This clonotype appeared many times.

The sequence derives from a human donor with a blood cancer. This rearrangement joins TRBV27 to TRBJ2-1; D is unclear. The sequenced sample was blood. CDR3 residues: CASRPATPSSYNEQFF. In nucleotides, the CDR3 is TGTGCCAGCAGGCCTGCTACTCCCTCTTCCTACAATGAGCAGTTCTTC.